These T cell receptor beta chains were read from a single sample in a study of PD-1 blockade in classical Hodgkin lymphoma. The method was immunoSEQ multiplex PCR; TCRdb's version includes in-frame clones alone and lacks a portion of them. The sample includes 20,000 to 30,000 clones, approximately 80% of them seen just once. Specimen: peripheral blood mononuclear cells (PBMCs), collected before the second cycle of nivolumab. These receptors came from a human donor with classical Hodgkin lymphoma. CDR3s include the opening cysteine and the closing phenylalanine or tryptophan. The order of the fields is clone size, V gene, J gene, D gene, CDR3 DNA, CDR3 protein. The D gene is left open where the match is weak. Size tells how often a clone was seen (once, few, many) or the class of an expanded clone, and some rows leave it out.

>NA|TRBV5-1|TRBJ2-1|NA
TGCGCCAGCCAGTTCCAGAGCTCCTACAATGAGCAGTTCTTC
CASQFQSSYNEQFF
>NA|TRBV10-3|TRBJ1-2|TRBD1
TGTGCCATCAGTGAGTTTCTTCCGGGACAGGGGTCCTATGGCTACACCTTC
CAISEFLPGQGSYGYTF
>NA|TRBV19|TRBJ1-6|TRBD1
TGTGCCAGTAACTACAGGGGCTCACCCCTCCACTTT
CASNYRGSPLHF
>NA|TRBV10-3|TRBJ1-1|TRBD1
TGTGCCATCAGTGAGTATACAGGGGGTAAGGCTGAAGCTTTCTTT
CAISEYTGGKAEAFF
>NA|TRBV20-1|TRBJ2-5|NA
TGCAGTGCTTTCCAGACGGAGACCCAGTACTTC
CSAFQTETQYF
>NA|TRBV7-9|TRBJ2-7|TRBD1
TGTGCCAGCAGCCCAGGGGGATACGAGCAGTACTTC
CASSPGGYEQYF
>NA|TRBV18|TRBJ2-7|NA
TGTGCCAGCCGGGACGGTACCTACGAGCAGTACTTC
CASRDGTYEQYF
>NA|TRBV10-3|TRBJ1-2|TRBD1
TGTGCCATCAGTACAGGGGGCACCTATGGCTACACCTTC
CAISTGGTYGYTF
>NA|TRBV29-1|TRBJ2-7|NA
TGCAGCGTGTTGGGGGGTCGGTACGAGCAGTACTTC
CSVLGGRYEQYF
>once|TRBV19|TRBJ2-7|NA
TGTGCCAGTGCCGGGACTGATAGCTCCTACGAGCAGTACTTC
CASAGTDSSYEQYF
>NA|TRBV5-1|TRBJ2-3|TRBD2
TGCGCCAGCAGCAAGCGGGGGGGCCCAGGCACAGATACGCAGTATTTT
CASSKRGGPGTDTQYF
>NA|TRBV29-1|TRBJ2-1|NA
TGCGGGGCCCGCCGGGGGACTGAGCAGTTCTTC
CGARRGTEQFF
>NA|TRBV5-6|TRBJ2-7|TRBD2
TGTGCCAGCAGCCCGACAGGACTAGCGGGGTCCGCTATCCCCTACGAGCAGTACTTC
CASSPTGLAGSAIPYEQYF
>few|TRBV20-1|TRBJ2-2|NA
TGCAGTGCTAGAGACGGGGAGCTGTTTTTT
CSARDGELFF
>NA|TRBV5-4|TRBJ2-5|TRBD2
TGTGCCAGCAGCCCTAGCGGGGGCCCTGGGGAGACCCAGTACTTC
CASSPSGGPGETQYF
>NA|TRBV9|TRBJ2-7|NA
TGTGCCAGCAGCGAAGGACGGGGGAGGTCCTACGAGCAGTACTTC
CASSEGRGRSYEQYF
>NA|TRBV7-3|TRBJ2-5|NA
TGTGCCAGCAGCTTAGGGGGAACAGAAGAGACCCAGTACTTC
CASSLGGTEETQYF
>few|TRBV4-2|TRBJ1-2|TRBD1
TGTGCCATCCCGTACAGGGGGCACGGCTACACCTTC
CAIPYRGHGYTF
>NA|TRBV4-1|TRBJ2-1|NA
TGCGCCAGCAGCCAGAACAATGAGCAGTTCTTC
CASSQNNEQFF
>NA|TRBV27|TRBJ2-3|NA
TGTGCCAGCAGTTTAGACGTGGGGGGAACCACAGATACGCAGTATTTT
CASSLDVGGTTDTQYF
>NA|TRBV28|TRBJ1-2|NA
TGTGCCAGCAGTTTGGCCTATGGCTACACCTTC
CASSLAYGYTF
>NA|TRBV18|TRBJ2-1|TRBD1
TGTGCCAGCTCGCCCGGACAGGGGGAGAGGCAGTTCTTC
CASSPGQGERQFF
>NA|TRBV27|TRBJ2-7|NA
TGTGCCAGCAGTTTAGGGGCCGCCTTCACCTACGAGCAGTACTTC
CASSLGAAFTYEQYF
>NA|TRBV7-8|TRBJ2-7|NA
TGTGCCAGCAGCTTAGCGTCAGGGGCGCAGACCTACGAGCAGTACTTC
CASSLASGAQTYEQYF